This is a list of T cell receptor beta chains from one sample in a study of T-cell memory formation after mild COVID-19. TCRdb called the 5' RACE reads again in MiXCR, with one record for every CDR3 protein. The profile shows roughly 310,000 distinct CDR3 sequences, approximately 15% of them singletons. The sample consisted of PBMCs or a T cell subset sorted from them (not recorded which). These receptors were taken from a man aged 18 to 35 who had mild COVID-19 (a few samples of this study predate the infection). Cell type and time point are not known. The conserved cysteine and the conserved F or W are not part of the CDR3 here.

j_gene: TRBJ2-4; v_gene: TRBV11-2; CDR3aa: ASSFRRGKNIQY
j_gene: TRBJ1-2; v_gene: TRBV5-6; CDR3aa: ASSRQLGSGYT
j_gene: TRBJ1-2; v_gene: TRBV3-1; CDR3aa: ASSRETVNYGYT
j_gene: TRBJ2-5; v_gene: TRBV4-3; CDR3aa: ASSLTDQETQY
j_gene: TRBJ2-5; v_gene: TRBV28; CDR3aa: ASSLYPSGRPQY
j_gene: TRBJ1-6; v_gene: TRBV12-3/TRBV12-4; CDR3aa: ASRDNSPLH
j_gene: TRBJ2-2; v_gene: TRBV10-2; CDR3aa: ASRIAQGTGELF
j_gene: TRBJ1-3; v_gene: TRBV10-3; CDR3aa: AIRDRTGNTIY
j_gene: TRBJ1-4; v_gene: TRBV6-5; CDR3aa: ASTRDRVSGEKLF
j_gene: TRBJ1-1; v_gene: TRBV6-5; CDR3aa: ASQNGGGWLNTEAF
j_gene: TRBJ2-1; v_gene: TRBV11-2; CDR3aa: ASSPVGETGEQF
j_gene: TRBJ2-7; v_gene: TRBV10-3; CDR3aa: AISDPGDRRTSRSPYEQY
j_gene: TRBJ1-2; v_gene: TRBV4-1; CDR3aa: ASSQVGRALYGYT
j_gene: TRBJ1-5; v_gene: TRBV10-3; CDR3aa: AIRPGPNQPQH
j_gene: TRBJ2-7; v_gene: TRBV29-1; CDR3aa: SVVQGFSYQAYEQY
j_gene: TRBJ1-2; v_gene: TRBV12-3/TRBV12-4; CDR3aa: ASSPGDGYGYT
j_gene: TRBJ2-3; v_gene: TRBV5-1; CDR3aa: ASSLTSGEPDTQY
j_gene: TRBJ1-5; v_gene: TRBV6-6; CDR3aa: ASTHRQRSAQH
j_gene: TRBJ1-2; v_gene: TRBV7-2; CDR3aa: ASSSGGTAANYGYT
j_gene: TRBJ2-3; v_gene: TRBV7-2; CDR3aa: ASSSDSYTQY
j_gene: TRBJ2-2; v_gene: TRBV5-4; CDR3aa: ASGVERGNTGELF
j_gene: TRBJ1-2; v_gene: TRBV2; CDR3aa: ASGWTLGGYT
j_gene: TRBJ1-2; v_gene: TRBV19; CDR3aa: ASSIVGDRTDANYGYT
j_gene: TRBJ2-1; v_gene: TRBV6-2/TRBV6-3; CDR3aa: ASSYQGSGNEQF
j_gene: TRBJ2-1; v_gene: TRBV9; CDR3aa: ASSVTSGAYNEQF
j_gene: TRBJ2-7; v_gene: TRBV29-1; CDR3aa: SVDGVGESSYEQY
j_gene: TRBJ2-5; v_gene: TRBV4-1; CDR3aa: ASSPRGWETQY
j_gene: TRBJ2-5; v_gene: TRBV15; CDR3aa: ATSRVDSKTQY
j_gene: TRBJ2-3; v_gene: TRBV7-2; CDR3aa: ASSPRTGARDTQY
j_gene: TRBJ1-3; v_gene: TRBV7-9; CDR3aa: ASSRTGFSGNTIY
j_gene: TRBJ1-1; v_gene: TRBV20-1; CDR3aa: SAKELGRLNTEAF
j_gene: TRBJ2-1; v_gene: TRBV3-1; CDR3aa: ASSPGGGADNEQF
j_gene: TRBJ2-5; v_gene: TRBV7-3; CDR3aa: ASSLSGFQETQY
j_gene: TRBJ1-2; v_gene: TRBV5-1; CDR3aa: ASRSGGSNYGYT
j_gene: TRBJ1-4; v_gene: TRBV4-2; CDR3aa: ASSQKTGESEF
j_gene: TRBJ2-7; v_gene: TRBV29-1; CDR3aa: SVGGGYSYEQY
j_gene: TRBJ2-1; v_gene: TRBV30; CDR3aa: AWSAFDTDNEQF
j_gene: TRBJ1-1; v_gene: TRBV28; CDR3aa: ASTSPGTGPTEAF
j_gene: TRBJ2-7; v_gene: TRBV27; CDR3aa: ASSFKPRGHEQY
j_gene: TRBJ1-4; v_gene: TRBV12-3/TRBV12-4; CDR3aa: ASSRRVLDEKLF
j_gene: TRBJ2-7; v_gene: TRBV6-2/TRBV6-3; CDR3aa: ASRRSRYDSYEQY
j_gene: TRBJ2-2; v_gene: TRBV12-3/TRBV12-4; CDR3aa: ASSFLQGFAGELF
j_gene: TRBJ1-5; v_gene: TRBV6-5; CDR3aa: ASRLEGNQPQH
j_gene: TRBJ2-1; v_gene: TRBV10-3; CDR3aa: AIKWAPAGDNEQF